This TCR beta chain comes out of a study of T cell responses to AZD1222 COVID-19 vaccine. The study, taken as a whole, reports: With dominance at 160-218 and 743-854, vaccine-associated CD4 TCRs spanned spike. Donors skewed white British and female; clonal diversity was possibly underestimated. The study found Spike-specific TCR breadth and depth rose after two AZD1222 doses. Of the AZD1222 recipients, only 5 to 7 were seropositive at baseline.

On this clone itself: Its specificity is unknown.

Germline lookup yields CDR1 MNHNS and CDR2 SASEGT. The CDR3 has 13 residues. V was shortened by 1 base and J by 4 bases, with 8 bases between the two germline ends. Method: immunoSEQ multiplex PCR; TCRdb's copy keeps in-frame clones and lacks some. The table lists approximately 200,000 clones, 91% of them singletons. This sample comprised peripheral blood, obtained 28 days after the second AZD1222 dose. The sequence was obtained from an adult who received the AZD1222 COVID-19 vaccine. The genes are TRBV6-1 and TRBJ2-7; D call uncertain. CDR3 in DNA: TGTGCCAGCAGTGAAGGAGAATTGTACGAGCAGTACTTC. It codes for CASSEGELYEQYF.